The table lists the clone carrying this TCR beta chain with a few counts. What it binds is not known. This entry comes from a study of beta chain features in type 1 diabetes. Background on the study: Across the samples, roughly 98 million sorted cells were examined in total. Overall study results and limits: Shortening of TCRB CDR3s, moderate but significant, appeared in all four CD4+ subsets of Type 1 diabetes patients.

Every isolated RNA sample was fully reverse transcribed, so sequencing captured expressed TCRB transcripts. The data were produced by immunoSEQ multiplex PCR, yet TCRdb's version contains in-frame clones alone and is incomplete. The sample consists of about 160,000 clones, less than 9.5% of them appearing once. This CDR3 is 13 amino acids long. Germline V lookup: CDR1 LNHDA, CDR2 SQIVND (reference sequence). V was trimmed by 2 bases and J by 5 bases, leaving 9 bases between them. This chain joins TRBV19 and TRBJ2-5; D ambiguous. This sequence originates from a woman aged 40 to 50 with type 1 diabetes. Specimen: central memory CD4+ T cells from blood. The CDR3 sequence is CASSISVRETQYF. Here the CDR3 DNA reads TGTGCCAGTAGTATAAGTGTGCGGGAGACCCAGTACTTC.